The 11 T cell receptor beta chains given below trace back to one sample, sequenced in a study of T-cell reconstitution after alpha-beta-depleted transplantation in children. Molecular barcoding with unique molecular identifiers was used for the TCRbeta library. TCRdb re-analysed the PCR reads in MiXCR, keeping a single row per CDR3 protein. The data show some 600,000 distinct CDR3 sequences, 10% to 15% seen once. The sequenced sample was PBMCs, mostly from graft donor cells, obtained 360 days after TCRalphabeta/CD19-depleted stem cell transplant. Every receptor here comes from a male patient younger than 18 who had a stem cell transplant for acute myeloid leukemia, so the T cells may come from the graft donor.

This clonotype was seen at least ten times. The gene calls are TRBV5-1 and TRBJ2-1; D is unclear. V dropped 2 bases and J dropped 9 bases, with 15 bases sitting between them. Per the germline V gene, CDR1 is SGHRS and CDR2 is YFSETQ. The CDR3 has 14 amino acids. The CDR3: CASSLGPERSEQFF. As DNA, the CDR3 is TGCGCCAGCAGCTTAGGACCCGAGCGTAGTGAGCAGTTCTTC.

DNA for the CDR3: TGTGCCAGCCGGCTACAGGGGGCGCCCCTAGAGACCCAGTACTTC. Translating gives CASRLQGAPLETQYF. This chain uses TRBV18 with TRBJ2-5, with 9 positions matching TRBD1. V shed 8 bases, J shed 4 bases, and the junction held 11 bases outside the gene matches. Germline V gives CDR1 KGHSH, CDR2 LQKENI. This CDR3 has 15 residues.

The chain is built from TRBV9 and TRBJ2-3; 8 nucleotides agree with TRBD2. The CDR3 extends over 17 amino acids. The trim removed 3 bases at V and 7 bases at J, leaving 16 bases unmatched. Germline values: CDR1 SGDLS, CDR2 YYNGEE. CDR3 amino acids: CASSADRNAGGLYTQYF. Written as DNA, the CDR3 is TGTGCCAGCAGCGCCGACCGGAACGCGGGAGGCCTTTATACGCAGTATTTT.

This sequence joins TRBV5-6 and TRBJ2-4, with D perhaps TRBD2 (6 bases). Germline values: CDR1 SGHDT, CDR2 YYEEEE. The germline V and J ends were trimmed by 0 bases and 5 bases, with 12 bases remaining between them. The CDR3 covers 15 residues. CDR3: CASSLGGRRENIQYF. Written as DNA, the CDR3 is TGTGCCAGCAGCTTGGGGGGACGGAGGGAAAACATTCAGTACTTC.

The V and J genes are TRBV6-5 and TRBJ2-6, with 7 bases matching TRBD1. V gave up 3 bases and J gave up 0 bases; unmatched junction bases: 8. The CDR3 has 18 amino acids. CDR1 and CDR2 from the germline V gene are MNHEY and SVGAGI. CDR3 DNA sequence: TGTGCCAGCAGTTATTATCGACAGGGAATCTCTGGGGCCAACGTCCTGACTTTC. Amino acids: CASSYYRQGISGANVLTF.

The chain couples TRBV7-3 to TRBJ2-2, with D possibly matching TRBD2 (6 bases). The ends were cut back, 1 base at V and 1 base at J, with 7 bases in the middle. Germline CDR1 and CDR2: SGHTA and FQGTGA. The CDR3 contains 15 residues. The CDR3 loop is CASSLMGGNTGELFF. The CDR3 DNA reads TGTGCCAGCAGCTTAATGGGAGGGAACACCGGGGAGCTGTTTTTT.

This clonotype was observed a few times. The rearrangement uses TRBV7-8 and TRBJ1-1; 7 positions agree with TRBD1. CDR1 and CDR2 (germline): SGHVS, FQNEAQ. The CDR3 has 18 residues. V trimming: 5 bases; J trimming: 0 bases; junction bases outside the gene matches: 15. The CDR3 coding sequence is TGTGCCAGCAGCATAAGCACAGGGGTAGGGAGGGTGAACACTGAAGCTTTCTTT. Encoded protein: CASSISTGVGRVNTEAFF.

CDR3 residues: CASSFWGRGLNSYEQYF. The CDR3 DNA is TGTGCCAGCAGCTTCTGGGGTCGGGGCCTTAACTCCTACGAGCAGTACTTC. The gene calls are TRBV7-2 and TRBJ2-7; D possibly uses TRBD1 or TRBD2 (5 bases each). Germline V CDR1 and CDR2: SGHTA, FQGNSA. This CDR3 is built from 17 residues. The germline V and J ends were trimmed by 3 bases and 0 bases, with 18 bases remaining between them.

The V gene is TRBV5-1, the J gene TRBJ2-3, with TRBD2 as a possible D gene (7 bases). With 2 bases removed from V and 1 base from J, the gap between germline ends came to 14 bases. The CDR3 consists of 16 residues. The V gene's germline CDR1 is SGHRS and CDR2 YFSETQ. The CDR3 loop reads CASSFSRGGRTDTQYF. Here the CDR3 DNA reads TGCGCCAGCAGCTTCTCAAGGGGGGGTCGCACAGATACGCAGTATTTT.

This clonotype was seen ten or more times. The V call is TRBV10-3, the J call TRBJ2-7, with D possibly being TRBD2 (5 bases). The germline CDR1 and CDR2 sequences are ENHRY and SYGVKD. Trimming cost V 10 bases and J 0 bases, with 22 bases left between them. The CDR3 runs 16 residues. CDR3 sequence reads: CATSRVGSSLSYEQYF. The CDR3 coding sequence is TGTGCCACCTCTAGGGTGGGGAGCTCCCTCTCCTACGAGCAGTACTTC.

The sample holds many counts of this clonotype. The rearrangement links TRBV20-1 to TRBJ2-3; D possibly corresponds to TRBD2 (5 bases). Looked up from germline, CDR1 is DFQATT and CDR2 is SNEGSKA (reference sequence). There are 14 residues in the CDR3. Trimming removed 5 bases from V and 1 base from J, with 13 bases in between. The CDR3 bases are TGCAGTGCTCGTCGAGGGTGGGGCACAGATACGCAGTATTTT. Protein sequence: CSARRGWGTDTQYF.